This T cell receptor beta chain was sequenced for a study of a mutant IDH1 vaccine in newly diagnosed glioma. Study-wide background: Patients under treatment included approximately 60% males and about 40% females and had a mean age of roughly 43 years. Former treatment meant radiotherapy, temozolomide, or both; the majority had gotten both.

Time point: week 11, during vaccination. Each dose delivered 300 ug of mutant IDH1 20-mer peptide subcutaneously with imiquimod. Comments on this clone: Antigen unknown.

Here immunoSEQ multiplex PCR was the method, and the copy in TCRdb shows in-frame clones only, minus some. Counted here are roughly 48,000 clones, more than 85% occurring once; the ten biggest clones make up 2% to 2.5%. The CDR3 consists of 17 residues. The germline CDR1 and CDR2 sequences are SNHLY and FYNNEI. The V gene end was trimmed by 6 bases and the J gene end by 1 base; junction bases not matched to a gene: 11. Sequencing used PBMCs, obtained from a glioma patient whose treatment included an IDH1 peptide vaccine. The chain employs TRBV2 and TRBJ2-5, with TRBD2 matching over 10 bases. The receptor comes from a man over 45 with glioma. The CDR3 loop is CASREFKVAGGQETQYF. CDR3 sequence (DNA): TGTGCCAGCAGGGAGTTTAAGGTAGCGGGGGGCCAAGAGACCCAGTACTTC.